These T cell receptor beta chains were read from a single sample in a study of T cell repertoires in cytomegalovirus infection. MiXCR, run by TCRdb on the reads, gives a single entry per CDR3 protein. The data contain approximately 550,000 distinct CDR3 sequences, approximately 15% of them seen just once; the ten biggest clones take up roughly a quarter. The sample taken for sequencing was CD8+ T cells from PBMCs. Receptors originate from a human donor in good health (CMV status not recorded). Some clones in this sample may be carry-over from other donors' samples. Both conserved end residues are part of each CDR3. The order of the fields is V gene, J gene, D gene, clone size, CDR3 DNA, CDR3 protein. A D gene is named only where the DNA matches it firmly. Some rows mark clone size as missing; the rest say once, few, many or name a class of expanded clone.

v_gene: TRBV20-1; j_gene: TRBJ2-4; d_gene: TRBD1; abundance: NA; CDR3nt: TGCAGTGCTAGAGATCCAGGACAGGCAATACTAGTGGGCAAAAACATTCAGTACTTC; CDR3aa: CSARDPGQAILVGKNIQYF
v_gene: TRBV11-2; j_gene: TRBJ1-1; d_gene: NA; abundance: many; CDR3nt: TGTGCCAGCAGCTTTGGCAGGGGCCTCAACACTGAAGCTTTCTTT; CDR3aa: CASSFGRGLNTEAFF
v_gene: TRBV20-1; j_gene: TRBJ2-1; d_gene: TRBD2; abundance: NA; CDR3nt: TGCAGTGCCACTAGCGGGGCGGCGGAGCAGTTCTTC; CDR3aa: CSATSGAAEQFF
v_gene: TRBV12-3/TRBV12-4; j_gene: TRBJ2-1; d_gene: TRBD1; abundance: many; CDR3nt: TGTGCCAGCAGTTTTGGACAGGACGGTGAGCAGTTCTTC; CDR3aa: CASSFGQDGEQFF
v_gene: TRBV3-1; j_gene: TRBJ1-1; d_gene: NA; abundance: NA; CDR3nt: TGTGCCAGCAGCCAAGATACACAGGGTGTGTATAGCACTGAAGCTTTCTTT; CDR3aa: CASSQDTQGVYSTEAFF
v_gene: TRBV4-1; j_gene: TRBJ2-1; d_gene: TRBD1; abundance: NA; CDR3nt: TGCGCCAGCAGCCCCAGAGGAGACAGGGTTGACAATGAGCAGTTCTTC; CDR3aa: CASSPRGDRVDNEQFF
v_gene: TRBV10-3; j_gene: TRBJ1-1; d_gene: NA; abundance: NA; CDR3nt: TGTGCCATCAGTGAAGGGGGGGGGGTTGCGGCGAACACTGAAGCTTTCTTT; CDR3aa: CAISEGGGVAANTEAFF
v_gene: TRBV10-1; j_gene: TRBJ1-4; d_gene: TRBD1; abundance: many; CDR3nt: TGCGCCAGCAGTGAATCCGGGACAGCTGAAAAACTGTTTTTT; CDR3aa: CASSESGTAEKLFF
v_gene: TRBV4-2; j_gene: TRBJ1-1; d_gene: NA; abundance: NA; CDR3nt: TGTGCCAGCAGAGGGACTAGGACTGAAGCTTTCTTT; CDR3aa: CASRGTRTEAFF
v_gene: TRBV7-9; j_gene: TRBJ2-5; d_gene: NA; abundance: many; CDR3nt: TGTGCCAGCAGCTTAGATTTAAATCAAGAGACCCAGTACTTC; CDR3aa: CASSLDLNQETQYF
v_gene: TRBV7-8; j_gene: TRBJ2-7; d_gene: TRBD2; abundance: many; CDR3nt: TGTGCCAGCAGCTCGGGACTAGCGGGAGGCCTTCGTCCCGAGCAGTACTTC; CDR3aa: CASSSGLAGGLRPEQYF
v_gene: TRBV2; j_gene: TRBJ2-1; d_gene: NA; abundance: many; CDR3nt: TGTGCCAGCAGTGACTTTGGCAGGGACTCCTACAATGAGCAGTTCTTC; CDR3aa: CASSDFGRDSYNEQFF
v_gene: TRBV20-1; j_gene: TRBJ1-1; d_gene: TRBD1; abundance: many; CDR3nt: TGCAGTGCTAGAGGGCCGGACAGGGGGACTGAAGCTTTCTTT; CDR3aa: CSARGPDRGTEAFF
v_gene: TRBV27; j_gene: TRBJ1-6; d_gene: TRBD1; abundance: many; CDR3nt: TGTGCCAGCAGTTTGTTAAACCCGGGACAGGGGATTTCACCCCTCCACTTT; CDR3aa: CASSLLNPGQGISPLHF
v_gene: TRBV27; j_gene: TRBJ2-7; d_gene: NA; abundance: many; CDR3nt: TGTGCCAGCAGTTTATCGAGTAGCATCGAGCAGTACTTC; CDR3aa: CASSLSSSIEQYF
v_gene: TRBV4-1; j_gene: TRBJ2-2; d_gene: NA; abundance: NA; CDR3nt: TGCGCCAGCAGCCACGGGGGCCGGAGCACCGGGGAGCTGTTTTTT; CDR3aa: CASSHGGRSTGELFF
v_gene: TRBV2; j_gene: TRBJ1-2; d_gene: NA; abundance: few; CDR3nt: TGTGCCAGCGGGGAACAGGTGAACTATGGCTACACCTTC; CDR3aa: CASGEQVNYGYTF
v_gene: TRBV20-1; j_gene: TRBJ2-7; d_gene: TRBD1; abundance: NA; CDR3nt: TGCAGTGCCCCGGACAGGAACAGGTACGAGCAGTACTTC; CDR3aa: CSAPDRNRYEQYF
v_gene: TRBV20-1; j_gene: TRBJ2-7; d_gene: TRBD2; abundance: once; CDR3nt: TGCAGTGCTAGAATAGCGGGGGGGCCATGGTACGAGCCGTACTTC; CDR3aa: CSARIAGGPWYEPYF
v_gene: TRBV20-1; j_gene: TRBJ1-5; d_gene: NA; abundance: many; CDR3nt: TGCAGTGCTAGGTTCCCTTTGGAGGGTGGTCGGTATAGCAATCAGCCCCAGCATTTT; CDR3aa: CSARFPLEGGRYSNQPQHF
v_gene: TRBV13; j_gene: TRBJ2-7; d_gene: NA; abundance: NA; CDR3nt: TGTGCCAGCAGCTTAAACGCAGGGGTCTCCTACGAGCAGTACTTC; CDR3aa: CASSLNAGVSYEQYF
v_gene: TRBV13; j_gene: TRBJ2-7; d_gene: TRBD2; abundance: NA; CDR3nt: TGTGCCAGCAGCTCTCAGACCATCCTGGGGGCTAGCGGGGGGGCGGCCGAGCAGTACTTC; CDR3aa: CASSSQTILGASGGAAEQYF
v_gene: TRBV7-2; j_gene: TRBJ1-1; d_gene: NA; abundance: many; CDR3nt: TGTGCCAGCAGCTTCGGGGGGCCCCTTTTTAACACTGAAGCTTTCTTT; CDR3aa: CASSFGGPLFNTEAFF
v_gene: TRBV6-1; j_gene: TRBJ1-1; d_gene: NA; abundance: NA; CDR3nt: TGTGCCAGCAGTGAAGTGGGTTTTACCACTGAAGCTTTCTTT; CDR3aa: CASSEVGFTTEAFF
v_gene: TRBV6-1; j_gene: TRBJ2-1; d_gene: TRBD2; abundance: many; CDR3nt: TGTGCCAGCAGTGTTAGACTAGCGGGGGCCGTCAATGAGCAGTTCTTC; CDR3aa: CASSVRLAGAVNEQFF
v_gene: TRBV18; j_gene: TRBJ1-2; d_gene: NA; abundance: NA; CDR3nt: TGTGCCAGCTCACCAATGACGGAGAACTATGGCTACACCTTC; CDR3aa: CASSPMTENYGYTF
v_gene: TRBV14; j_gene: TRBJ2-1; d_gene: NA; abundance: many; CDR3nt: TGTGCCAGCAGCCCTGTTTACAATGAGCAGTTCTTC; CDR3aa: CASSPVYNEQFF
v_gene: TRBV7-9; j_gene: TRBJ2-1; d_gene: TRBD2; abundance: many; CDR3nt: TGTGCCAGCAGCTTCAAGCGGGAGCTCTACAATGAGCAGTTCTTC; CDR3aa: CASSFKRELYNEQFF
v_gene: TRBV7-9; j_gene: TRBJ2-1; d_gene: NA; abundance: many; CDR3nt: TGTGCCAGCCTAAGCTCTCACAGTAGCTCCTACAATGAGCAGTTCTTC; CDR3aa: CASLSSHSSSYNEQFF
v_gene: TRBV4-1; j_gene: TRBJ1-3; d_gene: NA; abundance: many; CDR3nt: TGCGCCAGCAGCCAAGAGGAGGGGGACGCTGGAAACACCATATATTTT; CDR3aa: CASSQEEGDAGNTIYF
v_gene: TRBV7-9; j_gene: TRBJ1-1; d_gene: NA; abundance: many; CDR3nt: TGTGCCAGCAGGACCAACGGGGCAAGGAACACTGAAGCTTTCTTT; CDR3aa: CASRTNGARNTEAFF
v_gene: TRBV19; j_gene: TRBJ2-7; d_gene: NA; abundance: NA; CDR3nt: TGTGCCAGTAGTATCGCGGGGGAGCAGTACTTC; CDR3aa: CASSIAGEQYF
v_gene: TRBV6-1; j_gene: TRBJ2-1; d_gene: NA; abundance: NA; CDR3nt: TGTGCCCGCCGTAATAGGGGAAATGAGCAGTTCTTC; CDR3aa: CARRNRGNEQFF
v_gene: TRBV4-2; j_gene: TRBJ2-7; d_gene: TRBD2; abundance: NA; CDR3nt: TGTGCCAGCAGCGATAACTCAGCGGGAAGCTTCTACGAGCAGTACTTC; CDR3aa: CASSDNSAGSFYEQYF
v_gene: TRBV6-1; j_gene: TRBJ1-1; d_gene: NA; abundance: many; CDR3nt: TGTGCCACCGGTATTGACAGCCTGAACACTGAAGCTTTCTTT; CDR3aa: CATGIDSLNTEAFF
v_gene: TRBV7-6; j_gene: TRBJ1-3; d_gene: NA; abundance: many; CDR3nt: TGTGCCAGCAGCCTCCTATGGGGCACTATCCAGTCTGGAAACACCATATATTTT; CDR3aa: CASSLLWGTIQSGNTIYF
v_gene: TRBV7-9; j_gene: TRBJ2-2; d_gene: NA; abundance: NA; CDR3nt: TGTGCCAGCAGCTTCGAAGGAGCCGGGGAGCTGTTTTTT; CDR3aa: CASSFEGAGELFF
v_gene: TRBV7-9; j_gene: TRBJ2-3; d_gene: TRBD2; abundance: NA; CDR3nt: TGTGCCAGCGCTAGCGGGGGGGCCGGAGATACGCAGTATTTT; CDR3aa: CASASGGAGDTQYF
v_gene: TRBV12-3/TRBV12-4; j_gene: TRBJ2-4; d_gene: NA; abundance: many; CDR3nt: TGTGCCAGCAGTTCCAGGGGCTCCGGGAGGTTAGCCAAAGGCATTCAGTACTTC; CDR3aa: CASSSRGSGRLAKGIQYF
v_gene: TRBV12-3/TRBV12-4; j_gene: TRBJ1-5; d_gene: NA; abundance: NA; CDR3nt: TGTGCCAGCAGCTCCGCCGGTTGGAATCAGCCCCAGCATTTT; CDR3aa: CASSSAGWNQPQHF
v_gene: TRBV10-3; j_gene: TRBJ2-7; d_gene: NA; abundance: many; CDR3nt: TGTGCCACCAGGACAGAGCTTACCTACGAGCAGTACTTC; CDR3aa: CATRTELTYEQYF
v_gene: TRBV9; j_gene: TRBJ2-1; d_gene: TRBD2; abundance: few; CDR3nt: TGTGCCAGCAGCGTAGCTCTAAGCGGGAGCAATGAGCAGTTCTTC; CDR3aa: CASSVALSGSNEQFF
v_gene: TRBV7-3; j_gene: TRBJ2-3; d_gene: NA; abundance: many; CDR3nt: TGTGCCAGCAGCTTAACGGTACTTAGCACAGATACGCAGTATTTT; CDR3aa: CASSLTVLSTDTQYF
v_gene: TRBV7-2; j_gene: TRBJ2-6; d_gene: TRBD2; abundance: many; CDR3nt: TGTGCCAGCAGCCGAGGGCGGGGGACTGGGGCCAACGTCCTGACTTTC; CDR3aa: CASSRGRGTGANVLTF
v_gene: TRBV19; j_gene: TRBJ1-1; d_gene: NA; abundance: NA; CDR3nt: TGTGCCAGTAGTATAAGTCCCGGCACTGAAGCTTTCTTT; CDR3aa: CASSISPGTEAFF
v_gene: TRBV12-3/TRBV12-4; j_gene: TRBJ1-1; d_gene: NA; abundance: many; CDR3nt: TGTGCCAGCAGCACGGGGACCGTGAACACTGAAGCTTTCTTT; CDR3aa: CASSTGTVNTEAFF
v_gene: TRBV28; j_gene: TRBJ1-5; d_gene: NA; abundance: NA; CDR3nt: TGTGCCAGCAGTTTATCAGGGGCCATCGGAGGCAATCAGCCCCAGCATTTT; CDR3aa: CASSLSGAIGGNQPQHF
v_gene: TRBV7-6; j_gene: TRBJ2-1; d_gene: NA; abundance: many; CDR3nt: TGTGCCAGCAGCTTTACCGACTCCTACAATGAGCAGTTCTTC; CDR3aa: CASSFTDSYNEQFF
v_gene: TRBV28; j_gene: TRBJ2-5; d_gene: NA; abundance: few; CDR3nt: TGTGCCAGCAGCTTAAGAACCAGGACGGGGTACCAAGAGACCCAGTACTTC; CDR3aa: CASSLRTRTGYQETQYF
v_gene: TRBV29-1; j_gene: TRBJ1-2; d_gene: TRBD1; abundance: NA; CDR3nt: TGCAGCGCTGGACAGGGAGGGCAGGGCTACACCTTC; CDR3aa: CSAGQGGQGYTF
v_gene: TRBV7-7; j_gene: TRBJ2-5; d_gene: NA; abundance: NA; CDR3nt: TGTGCTAGCAGCTTCCGACTGAAAGAGACCCAGTACTTC; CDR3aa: CASSFRLKETQYF